The next 14 T cell receptor beta chains were all read from a single sample in a study of shared clonotypes between healthy human individuals. Sequenced by immunoSEQ multiplex PCR; TCRdb stores in-frame clones only, minus some. This table holds about 2 million clones, about 95% found once. Only CD45RO-negative cells positively selected for CCR7 counted as naive CD8 cells, so terminally differentiated effector memory CD45RA+ cells were excluded. The sequenced material came from naive CD8+ T cells sorted from blood. These receptor sequences come from a man younger than 35 in good health.

The chain uses TRBV4-2 and TRBJ2-1; D is undetermined. Trimming removed 0 bases from V and 9 bases from J, with 18 bases in between. CDR1 is LGHNA and CDR2 is YNFKEQ in the germline V gene. The CDR3 runs 16 residues. The CDR3 coding sequence is TGTGCCAGCAGCCAAGAATCTTATAACTGGGCATTTGAGCAGTTCTTC. Translated, it gives CASSQESYNWAFEQFF.

Details on this clone: Distinct nucleotide sequences in the sample also encode this CDR3. This rearrangement joins TRBV4-1 to TRBJ1-3; D unclear. The CDR3 extends over 15 amino acids. With 0 bases removed from V and 2 bases from J, the gap between germline ends came to 8 bases. CDR1 and CDR2 (germline): MGHRA, YSYEKL. CDR3 DNA sequence: TGCGCCAGCAGCCAAGACCCGGGCGCTGGAAACACCATATATTTT. Translation: CASSQDPGAGNTIYF.

This chain uses TRBV5-4 with TRBJ2-3; 12 bases are shared with TRBD2. The V segment lost 2 bases and the J segment 2 bases; nucleotides outside the gene matches: 3. CDR1 is SGHNT, CDR2 YYREEE, per germline (reference sequence). The length of the CDR3 is 16 residues. The CDR3 sequence is CASSFRLAGDTDTQYF. The CDR3 bases are TGTGCCAGCAGCTTTCGACTAGCGGGGGACACAGATACGCAGTATTTT.

This chain joins TRBV6-1 and TRBJ2-3; 11 nucleotides align to TRBD2. The junction had 6 bases not matched to a gene; V was cut back by 6 bases and J by 4 bases. This CDR3 spans 15 amino acids. Germline V gene data show CDR1 as MNHNS and CDR2 as SASEGT. CDR3 in DNA: TGTGCCAGCAGAGCTCTAGCGGGGGGCTCAGATACGCAGTATTTT. Translating gives CASRALAGGSDTQYF.

The J gene is TRBJ2-3, the V gene TRBV27; D may be TRBD1 or TRBD2 (5 bases each). This CDR3 comprises 14 residues. The germline gives CDR1 MNHEY, CDR2 SMNVEV (reference sequence). The ends were cut back, 7 bases at V and 2 bases at J, with 13 bases in the middle. The CDR3 loop is CASTPTGATDTQYF. The CDR3 nucleotides are TGTGCCAGCACCCCTACCGGGGCCACAGATACGCAGTATTTT.

The chain uses TRBV6-5 and TRBJ1-1, with D possibly matching TRBD1 (5 bases). CDR1 MNHEY and CDR2 SVGAGI come from the germline V gene. Trimming cost V 3 bases and J 6 bases, with 14 bases left between them. This CDR3 contains 14 residues. As DNA, the CDR3 is TGTGCCAGCAGTTATGGCCCCGGGGCAGCTGAAGCTTTCTTT. As protein: CASSYGPGAAEAFF.

The chain uses TRBV9 and TRBJ2-3; D gene ambiguous. CDR1 and CDR2 (germline): SGDLS, YYNGEE. Trimming took 0 bases from V and 8 from J, leaving 10 bases between them. CDR3 length: 13 amino acids. CDR3 coding DNA: TGTGCCAGCAGCGTAGTGGCGGACCGTACGCAGTATTTT. This translates into CASSVVADRTQYF.

In this sample, this clone turned up once. This chain uses TRBV15 with TRBJ1-1; TRBD1 aligns across 8 bases. The germline gives CDR1 LNHNV, CDR2 YYDKDF (reference sequence). Trimming cost V 0 bases and J 7 bases; bases outside gene matches: 4. This CDR3 spans 14 amino acids. The CDR3: CATSRETGVNEAFF. CDR3 in DNA: TGTGCCACCAGCAGAGAGACAGGGGTAAATGAAGCTTTCTTT.

In the case of this clone: The sample contains more than one DNA sequence encoding this CDR3. This chain joins TRBV4-1 and TRBJ2-7; D is possibly TRBD2 (6 bases). There are 16 residues in the CDR3. Trimming shortened V by 3 bases and J by 0 bases, and 15 bases separated the two germline ends. Germline V CDR1 and CDR2: MGHRA, YSYEKL. The CDR3 here is CASSQASSAFSYEQYF. As DNA, the CDR3 is TGCGCCAGCAGCCAGGCCTCTAGCGCTTTCTCCTACGAGCAGTACTTC.

Turning to this clone: Other DNA sequences in this specimen translate into the identical CDR3. The DNA for the CDR3 is TGTGCCAGCAGCGTAGGGGGAGGGGACGGCTACACCTTC. This sequence encodes CASSVGGGDGYTF. The chain uses TRBV9 and TRBJ1-2; D is perhaps TRBD1 (5 bases). Looked up from germline, CDR1 is SGDLS and CDR2 is YYNGEE. CDR3 length equals 13 residues. The germline V and J ends were trimmed by 0 bases and 8 bases, with 11 bases remaining between them.

The gene calls are TRBV2 and TRBJ2-3, with D tentatively TRBD2 (6 bases). CDR1 and CDR2 from the germline V gene are SNHLY and FYNNEI. V dropped 8 bases and J dropped 3 bases, with 18 bases sitting between them. CDR3 size: 15 residues. In nucleotides, the CDR3 is TGTGCCAGCGGACGACTGGCGGGGCTGACAGATACGCAGTATTTT. Translating gives CASGRLAGLTDTQYF.

In nucleotides, the CDR3 is TGTGCCAGCGAGGGACAGGGGCAAGAGACCCAGTACTTC. It specifies CASEGQGQETQYF. The chain is built from TRBV7-9 and TRBJ2-5, with 10 bases matching TRBD1. The CDR3 sequence is 13 residues long. Germline V lookup: CDR1 SEHNR, CDR2 FQNEAQ (reference sequence). The J segment lost 2 bases and the V segment lost 8 bases, leaving 2 bases of the junction unmatched.

The chain recombines TRBV27 with TRBJ1-6; D gene uncertain. The germline CDR1 and CDR2 sequences are MNHEY and SMNVEV (reference sequence). This CDR3 region has 12 residues. The V end lost 8 bases, the J end lost 7 bases, and 9 bases lay between the germline ends. The CDR3 spells CASSDGNSPLHF. In DNA, the CDR3 is TGTGCCAGCTCAGACGGCAATTCACCCCTCCACTTT.

The chain links TRBV7-2 to TRBJ1-2; the D is unclear. CDR1 is SGHTA and CDR2 is FQGNSA in the germline V gene. Between the trimmed V and J ends, which lost 5 bases and 6 bases, there was a span of 10 bases. The CDR3 is made up of 12 amino acids. CDR3 region: CASSPGFHGYTF. The CDR3 DNA is TGTGCCAGCAGCCCTGGGTTTCATGGCTACACCTTC.